Listed below are T cell receptor beta chains from one sample, sequenced in a study of PD-1 blockade in classical Hodgkin lymphoma. Sequencing was performed with immunoSEQ multiplex PCR; in TCRdb, only in-frame clones are kept and a portion is missing. This table holds about 64,000 clones, about 89% found once. This material consisted of peripheral blood mononuclear cells (PBMCs), taken before the fourth cycle of nivolumab. Receptors were obtained from a human donor with classical Hodgkin lymphoma. Both conserved end residues are part of each CDR3. D genes are given only for firm matches. Only some rows state a clone size, as once, few, many or a class for expanded clones.

v_call: TRBV7-9
j_call: TRBJ1-3
d_call: TRBD1
clone_size: NA
cdr3_aa: CASSPRGPTGNTIYF
cdr3_nt: TGTGCCAGCAGCCCCAGGGGGCCAACTGGAAACACCATATATTTT

v_call: TRBV28
j_call: TRBJ1-5
d_call: TRBD1
clone_size: NA
cdr3_aa: CASRDRVYQPQHF
cdr3_nt: TGTGCCAGCAGGGACAGGGTTTATCAGCCCCAGCATTTT

v_call: TRBV10-3
j_call: TRBJ2-3
d_call: NA
clone_size: NA
cdr3_aa: CAIRPPGRNTDTQYF
cdr3_nt: TGTGCCATCAGGCCACCGGGACGGAACACAGATACGCAGTATTTT

v_call: TRBV6-1
j_call: TRBJ1-6
d_call: NA
clone_size: NA
cdr3_aa: CASSEAFRGLTNSPLHF
cdr3_nt: TGTGCCAGCAGTGAAGCCTTCCGGGGTCTTACCAACTCACCCCTCCACTTT

v_call: TRBV5-1
j_call: TRBJ2-5
d_call: TRBD1
clone_size: NA
cdr3_aa: CASSLDGTGQETQYF
cdr3_nt: TGCGCCAGCAGCTTAGACGGGACAGGGCAAGAGACCCAGTACTTC

v_call: TRBV21-1
j_call: TRBJ2-2
d_call: NA
clone_size: NA
cdr3_aa: CATKLAGGSGGELFF
cdr3_nt: TGTGCCACCAAACTAGCGGGGGGTAGTGGCGGGGAGCTGTTTTTT

v_call: TRBV29-1
j_call: TRBJ2-7
d_call: NA
clone_size: NA
cdr3_aa: CSVEDQGYEQYF
cdr3_nt: TGCAGCGTTGAAGATCAGGGCTACGAGCAGTACTTC

v_call: TRBV27
j_call: TRBJ2-7
d_call: NA
clone_size: NA
cdr3_aa: CASRAYRGVVSYEQYF
cdr3_nt: TGTGCCAGCAGAGCTTATCGAGGGGTGGTCTCCTACGAGCAGTACTTC

v_call: TRBV5-4
j_call: TRBJ2-7
d_call: TRBD1
clone_size: NA
cdr3_aa: CASSNEGQSYEQYF
cdr3_nt: TGTGCCAGCAGCAACGAGGGACAGTCCTACGAGCAGTACTTC

v_call: TRBV5-1
j_call: TRBJ1-1
d_call: NA
clone_size: NA
cdr3_aa: CASSRDKGVPDVAFF
cdr3_nt: TGCGCCAGCAGTAGGGATAAGGGAGTACCCGATGTGGCTTTCTTT

v_call: TRBV2
j_call: TRBJ2-1
d_call: NA
clone_size: NA
cdr3_aa: CASRTVLSYNEQFF
cdr3_nt: TGTGCCAGCCGGACAGTACTCTCCTACAATGAGCAGTTCTTC

v_call: TRBV6-5
j_call: TRBJ2-6
d_call: NA
clone_size: NA
cdr3_aa: CASRLRDSGANVLTF
cdr3_nt: TGTGCCAGCAGGCTAAGAGACTCTGGGGCCAACGTCCTGACTTTC

v_call: TRBV6-5
j_call: TRBJ2-7
d_call: NA
clone_size: NA
cdr3_aa: CASSYSPLASYEQYF
cdr3_nt: TGTGCCAGCAGTTACTCTCCTCTAGCGTCCTACGAGCAGTACTTC

v_call: TRBV27
j_call: TRBJ2-3
d_call: TRBD1
clone_size: NA
cdr3_aa: CASSPADRGFTDTQYF
cdr3_nt: TGTGCCAGCAGCCCTGCCGACAGGGGGTTTACAGATACGCAGTATTTT

v_call: TRBV29-1
j_call: TRBJ1-1
d_call: NA
clone_size: few
cdr3_aa: CSVTYRNTEAFF
cdr3_nt: TGCAGCGTTACTTACAGGAACACTGAAGCTTTCTTT

v_call: TRBV5-1
j_call: TRBJ2-3
d_call: TRBD2
clone_size: NA
cdr3_aa: CASSATSGGADPAQYF
cdr3_nt: TGCGCCAGCAGCGCCACTAGCGGGGGGGCCGACCCCGCGCAGTATTTT

v_call: TRBV5-1
j_call: TRBJ2-1
d_call: NA
clone_size: NA
cdr3_aa: CASSLGINEQFF
cdr3_nt: TGCGCCAGCAGCTTAGGGATTAATGAGCAGTTCTTC

v_call: TRBV6-1
j_call: TRBJ2-1
d_call: NA
clone_size: NA
cdr3_aa: CASSPYNEQFF
cdr3_nt: TGTGCCAGCAGTCCTTACAATGAGCAGTTCTTC

v_call: TRBV4-1
j_call: TRBJ2-7
d_call: NA
clone_size: NA
cdr3_aa: CASRDQGRNTYEQYF
cdr3_nt: TGCGCCAGCAGGGATCAGGGAAGAAATACCTACGAGCAGTACTTC

v_call: TRBV27
j_call: TRBJ1-1
d_call: NA
clone_size: NA
cdr3_aa: CASSITRTAMNTEAFF
cdr3_nt: TGTGCCAGCAGCATTACCCGGACAGCTATGAACACTGAAGCTTTCTTT

v_call: TRBV6-1
j_call: TRBJ1-6
d_call: NA
clone_size: NA
cdr3_aa: CAGSVGPDFGSPLHF
cdr3_nt: TGTGCCGGGTCCGTGGGCCCAGATTTTGGATCACCCCTCCACTTT

v_call: TRBV12-5
j_call: TRBJ1-1
d_call: NA
clone_size: NA
cdr3_aa: CASGLAGIFAEAFF
cdr3_nt: TGTGCTAGTGGTTTGGCAGGGATTTTTGCTGAAGCTTTCTTT

v_call: TRBV6-1
j_call: TRBJ2-7
d_call: TRBD1
clone_size: NA
cdr3_aa: CASRGTGGAEQYF
cdr3_nt: TGTGCCAGCAGGGGGACAGGGGGGGCCGAGCAGTACTTC

v_call: TRBV28
j_call: TRBJ2-7
d_call: NA
clone_size: NA
cdr3_aa: CASSYGQFLRLNF
cdr3_nt: TGTGCCAGCAGTTATGGACAGTTCTTAAGGTTGAACTTC

v_call: TRBV5-4
j_call: TRBJ1-3
d_call: NA
clone_size: NA
cdr3_aa: CASSLRTPSGNTIYF
cdr3_nt: TGTGCCAGCAGCTTGAGAACCCCCTCTGGAAACACCATATATTTT

v_call: TRBV5-1
j_call: TRBJ2-2
d_call: NA
clone_size: NA
cdr3_aa: CASSLDRYYTGELFF
cdr3_nt: TGCGCCAGCAGCTTGGACAGATATTACACCGGGGAGCTGTTTTTT

v_call: TRBV4-1
j_call: TRBJ2-7
d_call: TRBD1
clone_size: NA
cdr3_aa: CASSLHAAGGAYEQYF
cdr3_nt: TGCGCCAGCAGCCTCCACGCGGCAGGGGGAGCCTACGAGCAGTACTTC

v_call: TRBV2
j_call: TRBJ1-1
d_call: NA
clone_size: NA
cdr3_aa: CASSEEGAEIRGDTIPNTEAFF
cdr3_nt: TGTGCCAGCAGTGAAGAGGGTGCGGAAATACGAGGGGACACCATCCCTAACACTGAAGCTTTCTTT

v_call: TRBV28
j_call: TRBJ1-6
d_call: TRBD1
clone_size: few
cdr3_aa: CASRPGQGGSPLHF
cdr3_nt: TGTGCCAGCAGGCCGGGACAGGGAGGTTCACCCCTCCACTTT

v_call: TRBV19
j_call: TRBJ2-1
d_call: NA
clone_size: NA
cdr3_aa: CASSISLGNEQFF
cdr3_nt: TGTGCCAGTAGTATTAGTCTAGGAAATGAGCAGTTCTTC

v_call: TRBV5-1
j_call: TRBJ2-1
d_call: TRBD2
clone_size: NA
cdr3_aa: CASRTSGGDNEQFF
cdr3_nt: TGCGCCAGCAGGACTAGCGGGGGGGATAATGAGCAGTTCTTC

v_call: TRBV19
j_call: TRBJ1-6
d_call: NA
clone_size: NA
cdr3_aa: CASSSDASPLHF
cdr3_nt: TGTGCCAGTAGTTCAGACGCTTCACCCCTCCACTTT

v_call: TRBV4-1
j_call: TRBJ2-7
d_call: NA
clone_size: few
cdr3_aa: CASSQGSLIATEQYF
cdr3_nt: TGCGCCAGCAGCCAAGGATCTCTGATCGCGACCGAGCAGTACTTC

v_call: TRBV12-5
j_call: TRBJ1-3
d_call: NA
clone_size: NA
cdr3_aa: CASGLGLSSGNTIYF
cdr3_nt: TGTGCTAGTGGTTTAGGGCTAAGCTCTGGAAACACCATATATTTT